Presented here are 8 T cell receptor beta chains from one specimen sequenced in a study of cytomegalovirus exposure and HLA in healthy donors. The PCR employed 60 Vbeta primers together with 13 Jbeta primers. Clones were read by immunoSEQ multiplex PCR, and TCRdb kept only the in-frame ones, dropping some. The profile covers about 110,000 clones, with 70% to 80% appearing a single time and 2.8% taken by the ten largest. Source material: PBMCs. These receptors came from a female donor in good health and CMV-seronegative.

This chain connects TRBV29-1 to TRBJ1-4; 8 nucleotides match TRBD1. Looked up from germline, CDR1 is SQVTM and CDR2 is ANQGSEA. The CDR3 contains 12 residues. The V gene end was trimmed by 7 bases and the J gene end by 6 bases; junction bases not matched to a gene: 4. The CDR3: CSAQGVYEKLFF. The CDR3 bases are TGCAGCGCACAGGGGGTGTATGAAAAACTGTTTTTT.

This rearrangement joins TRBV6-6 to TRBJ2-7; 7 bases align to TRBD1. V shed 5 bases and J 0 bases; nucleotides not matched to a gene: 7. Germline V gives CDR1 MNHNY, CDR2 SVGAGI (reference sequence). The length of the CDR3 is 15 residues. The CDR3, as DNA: TGTGCCAGCAGTCAAACAGGGGCACGCTCCTACGAGCAGTACTTC. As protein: CASSQTGARSYEQYF.

The CDR3 DNA follows: TGCGCCAGCAGCCTGGGACAGGGACAAGAGACCCAGTACTTC. Translating gives CASSLGQGQETQYF. V gene TRBV5-1 combines with J gene TRBJ2-5; 9 nucleotides agree with TRBD1. CDR3 size: 14 residues. The germline CDR1 and CDR2 sequences are SGHRS and YFSETQ. V trimming: 4 bases; J trimming: 2 bases; junction bases outside the gene matches: 3. Supplemented by reference TRBV5-1 and TRBJ2-5, the full variable domain reads KAGVTQTPRYLIKTRGQQVTLSCSPISGHRSVSWYQQTPGQGLQFLFEYFSETQRNKGNFPGRFSGRQFSNSRSEMNVSTLELGDSALYLCASSLGQGQETQYFGPGTRLLVL.

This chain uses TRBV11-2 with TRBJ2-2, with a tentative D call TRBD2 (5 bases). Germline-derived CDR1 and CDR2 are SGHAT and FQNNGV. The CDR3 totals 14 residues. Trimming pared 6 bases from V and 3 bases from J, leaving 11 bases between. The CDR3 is CASRTLRDTGELFF. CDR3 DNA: TGTGCCAGCAGGACTCTGAGGGACACCGGGGAGCTGTTTTTT. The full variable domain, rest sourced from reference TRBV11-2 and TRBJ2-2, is EAGVAQSPRYKIIEKRQSVAFWCNPISGHATLYWYQQILGQGPKLLIQFQNNGVVDDSQLPKDRFSAERLKGVDSTLKIQPAKLEDSAVYLCASRTLRDTGELFFGEGSRLTVL.

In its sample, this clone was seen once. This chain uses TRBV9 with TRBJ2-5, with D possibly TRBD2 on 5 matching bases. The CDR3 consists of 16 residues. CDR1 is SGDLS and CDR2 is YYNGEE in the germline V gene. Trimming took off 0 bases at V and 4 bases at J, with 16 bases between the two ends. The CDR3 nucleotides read TGTGCCAGCAGCGTAGGCCGCTGGGAGTGGGGAGAGACCCAGTACTTC. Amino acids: CASSVGRWEWGETQYF.

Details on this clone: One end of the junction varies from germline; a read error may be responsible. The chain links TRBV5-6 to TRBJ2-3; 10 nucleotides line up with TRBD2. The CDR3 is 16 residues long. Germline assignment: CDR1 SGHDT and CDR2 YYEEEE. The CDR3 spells CASSLLLAGPHRYAVF. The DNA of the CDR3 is TGTGCCAGCAGCTTGTTACTAGCGGGACCCCACAGATACGCAGTATTT.

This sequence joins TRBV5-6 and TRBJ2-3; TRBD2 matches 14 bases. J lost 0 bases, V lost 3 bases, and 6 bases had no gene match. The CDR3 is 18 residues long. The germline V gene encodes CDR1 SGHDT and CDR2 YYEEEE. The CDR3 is CASSSLRTSGRSTDTQYF. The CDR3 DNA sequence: TGTGCCAGCAGCTCCCTACGGACTAGCGGGAGGAGCACAGATACGCAGTATTTT.

In DNA, the CDR3 is TGTGCCAGCAGTCGCAGACAGGCTAACACTGAAGCTTTCTTT. Residues: CASSRRQANTEAFF. The chain recombines TRBV27 with TRBJ1-1; TRBD1 might be the D (6 bases). CDR1 is MNHEY, CDR2 SMNVEV, per germline (reference sequence). Trimming took 5 bases from V and 2 from J, leaving 12 bases between them. The CDR3 spans 14 residues.